This T cell receptor beta chain stems from a study of cytomegalovirus exposure and HLA in healthy donors. Study outcomes and limitations: Being productive about 87% or about 30% of the time was typical of most TCR beta V segments in an earlier analysis. There were some public TCRs occurring in many donors, but most TCR sequences were rare.

Concerning this clone itself: Its antigen is as yet unknown.

This CDR3 is built from 13 residues. Trimming took 6 bases from V and 1 from J, leaving 12 bases between them. CDR1 and CDR2 (germline): SQVTM, ANQGSEA. 13 Jbeta primers and 60 Vbeta primers were used for the PCR. Profiled with immunoSEQ multiplex PCR; TCRdb holds only in-frame clones, not every one. The sample records over 110,000 clones, roughly four fifths being singletons. The chain uses TRBV29-1 and TRBJ2-5; D unclear. The source material was PBMCs. The source is a woman in her fifties or sixties in good health and CMV-seropositive. The CDR3: CSVFLGLQETQYF. For the CDR3, the DNA is TGCAGCGTCTTTTTGGGCCTCCAAGAGACCCAGTACTTC.